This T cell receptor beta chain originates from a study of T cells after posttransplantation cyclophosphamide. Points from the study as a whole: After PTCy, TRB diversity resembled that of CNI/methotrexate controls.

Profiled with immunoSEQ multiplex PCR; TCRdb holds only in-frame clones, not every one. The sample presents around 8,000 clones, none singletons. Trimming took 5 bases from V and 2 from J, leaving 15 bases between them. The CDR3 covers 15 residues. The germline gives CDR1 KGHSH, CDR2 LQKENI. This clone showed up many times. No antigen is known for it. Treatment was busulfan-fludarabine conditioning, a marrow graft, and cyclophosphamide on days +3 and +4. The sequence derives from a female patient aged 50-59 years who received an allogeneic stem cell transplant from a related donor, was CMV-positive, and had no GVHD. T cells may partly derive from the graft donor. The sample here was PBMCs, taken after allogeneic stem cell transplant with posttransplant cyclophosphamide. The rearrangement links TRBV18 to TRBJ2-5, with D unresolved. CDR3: CASSSSTVLQETQYF. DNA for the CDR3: TGTGCCAGCTCATCCTCCACGGTTTTACAAGAGACCCAGTACTTC.